A single sample is the source of the 26 T cell receptor beta chains below, sequenced in a study of CD4+ T cells in melanoma. Sequencing was performed with immunoSEQ multiplex PCR; in TCRdb, only in-frame clones are kept and a portion is missing. The sample shows 10,000 or so clones, roughly two thirds of them seen only once. Sequencing was carried out using cells from a culture (not recorded whether cultured in vitro). Every receptor here comes from a human donor with melanoma.

The V gene is TRBV7-8, the J gene TRBJ1-1, with 9 nucleotides matching TRBD1. Germline CDR1 reads SGHVS; CDR2 reads FQNEAQ. The trim removed 4 bases at V and 7 bases at J, leaving 4 bases unmatched. There are 13 residues in the CDR3. The CDR3 region has the DNA TGTGCCAGCAGCTCACAGGGGGCTGATGAAGCTTTCTTT. Protein product: CASSSQGADEAFF.

V gene TRBV5-1 combines with J gene TRBJ2-5; the match to TRBD2 covers 10 bases. V trimming: 0 bases; J trimming: 0 bases; junction bases outside the gene matches: 5. Per the germline V gene, CDR1 is SGHRS and CDR2 is YFSETQ. The length of the CDR3 is 17 residues. CDR3 loop: CASSLGSGGTYQETQYF. CDR3 nucleotide sequence: TGCGCCAGCAGCTTGGGTAGCGGGGGGACTTACCAAGAGACCCAGTACTTC.

V gene TRBV27 combines with J gene TRBJ2-1; 9 nucleotides line up with TRBD2. There are 15 residues in the CDR3. Unmatched junction bases numbered 9, after V lost 8 bases and J lost 4 bases. Germline CDR1 reads MNHEY; CDR2 reads SMNVEV (reference sequence). The CDR3 loop reads CASQPGTSYYNEQFF. The CDR3 DNA reads as TGTGCCAGCCAGCCCGGGACTAGCTATTACAATGAGCAGTTCTTC.

The gene calls are TRBV6-5 and TRBJ1-4; possibly TRBD1 for D (5 bases). This CDR3 comprises 14 residues. Germline V gene data show CDR1 as MNHEY and CDR2 as SVGAGI. V was shortened by 2 bases and J by 4 bases, with 8 bases between the two germline ends. For the CDR3, the DNA is TGTGCCAGCAGTTACGGGGGGGATAATGAAAAACTGTTTTTT. Its translation is CASSYGGDNEKLFF.

This chain joins TRBV6-1 and TRBJ1-2; no clear D gene. Trimming took off 2 bases at V and 2 bases at J, with 12 bases between the two ends. CDR1 is MNHNS and CDR2 is SASEGT in the germline V gene. The length of the CDR3 is 15 residues. CDR3 nucleotide sequence: TGTGCCAGCAGTGAATTCCCTCAGGCCAACTATGGCTACACCTTC. This sequence encodes CASSEFPQANYGYTF.

This sequence joins TRBV18 and TRBJ2-5; D unresolved. Trimming pared 3 bases from V and 1 base from J, leaving 6 bases between. This CDR3 has 13 residues. Germline V gene sequence: CDR1 KGHSH, CDR2 LQKENI. CDR3 nucleotides: TGTGCCAGCTCACCTACCAGCCAAGAGACCCAGTACTTC. It translates to CASSPTSQETQYF.

The rearrangement uses TRBV5-1 and TRBJ1-3; D is undetermined. The CDR3 is 14 amino acids. Trimming took off 4 bases at V and 0 bases at J, with 8 bases between the two ends. Per germline, CDR1 SGHRS and CDR2 YFSETQ. CDR3 coding DNA: TGCGCCAGCAGCCTCGAGGGCTCTGGAAACACCATATATTTT. Amino acids: CASSLEGSGNTIYF.

This clone was recorded only once. V gene TRBV6-5 combines with J gene TRBJ2-3, with D perhaps being TRBD1 or TRBD2 (5 bases each). The germline V and J ends were trimmed by 8 bases and 0 bases, with 9 bases remaining between them. Per the germline V gene, CDR1 is MNHEY and CDR2 is SVGAGI. The CDR3 runs to 13 residues. The CDR3 nucleotides are TGTGCCAGCGGGACGGGGAGCACAGATACGCAGTATTTT. Protein product: CASGTGSTDTQYF.

The V and J genes are TRBV6-1 and TRBJ2-3; D call uncertain. CDR1 is MNHNS, CDR2 SASEGT, per germline. V was pared by 7 bases and J by 9 bases, with 5 bases between. The CDR3 loop spans 9 amino acids. CDR3 coding DNA: TGTGCCAGCAAACGAACGCAGTATTTT. Its translation is CASKRTQYF.

This clone was seen only a few times. The rearrangement uses TRBV5-1 and TRBJ1-2; the D gene is possibly TRBD1 (5 bases). V gave up 4 bases and J gave up 3 bases, with 16 bases separating them. The germline CDR1 and CDR2 sequences are SGHRS and YFSETQ. The CDR3 sequence is 15 residues long. The CDR3 DNA sequence: TGCGCCAGCAGCAGGGAGTCGGGGGGGGACTATGGCTACACCTTC. The encoded protein is CASSRESGGDYGYTF.

The V call is TRBV27, the J call TRBJ1-2; maybe TRBD1 (5 bases). The V end was cut by 11 bases, the J end by 6 bases, with 19 bases between. The CDR3 has 13 amino acids. Per germline, CDR1 MNHEY and CDR2 SMNVEV (reference sequence). In nucleotides, the CDR3 is TGTGCCTTTGGGGGGGACTTCCAGAATGGCTACACCTTC. This codes for CAFGGDFQNGYTF.

This chain connects TRBV27 to TRBJ1-6; D is uncertain. The V end lost 3 bases, the J end lost 4 bases, and 7 bases lay between the germline ends. There are 14 residues in the CDR3. Germline V gene sequence: CDR1 MNHEY, CDR2 SMNVEV (reference sequence). The CDR3 loop is CASSFLSYNSPLHF. DNA for the CDR3: TGTGCCAGCAGTTTCTTGTCTTATAATTCACCCCTCCACTTT.

The rearrangement joins TRBV9 to TRBJ2-1, with D perhaps TRBD1 (5 bases). CDR3 length: 15 amino acids. Per the germline V gene, CDR1 is SGDLS and CDR2 is YYNGEE. The V end lost 1 base, the J end lost 5 bases, and 13 bases lay between the germline ends. The CDR3 is CASSVYAGPNNEQFF. CDR3 nucleotide sequence: TGTGCCAGCAGCGTATACGCAGGGCCAAACAATGAGCAGTTCTTC.

The chain couples TRBV15 to TRBJ1-6; possible D gene TRBD1, 5 bases. There are 16 residues in the CDR3. Germline assignment: CDR1 LNHNV and CDR2 YYDKDF (reference sequence). V lost 0 bases to trimming and J lost 9 bases, with 15 bases between them. CDR3 sequence reads: CATSRDSAGPRSPLHF. CDR3 coding DNA: TGTGCCACCAGCAGAGACTCGGCAGGGCCCCGTTCACCCCTCCACTTT.

The rearrangement links TRBV5-1 to TRBJ2-6, with D perhaps being TRBD1 or TRBD2 (5 bases each). The V gene lost 4 bases and the J gene lost 4 bases, with 15 bases spanning the gap. The CDR3 loop spans 16 amino acids. In germline, CDR1 is SGHRS, CDR2 YFSETQ. CDR3 DNA: TGCGCCAGCAGCCCACAATCCGGGACCGGGGCCAACGTCCTGACTTTC. Translation gives CASSPQSGTGANVLTF. The full variable domain, completed using reference TRBV5-1 and TRBJ2-6, is KAGVTQTPRYLIKTRGQQVTLSCSPISGHRSVSWYQQTPGQGLQFLFEYFSETQRNKGNFPGRFSGRQFSNSRSEMNVSTLELGDSALYLCASSPQSGTGANVLTFGAGSRLTVL.

This clone has more than one count but fewer than ten. V usage is TRBV5-1 and J usage is TRBJ2-7, with 12 bases that match TRBD2. Germline-derived CDR1 and CDR2 are SGHRS and YFSETQ. The CDR3 totals 15 residues. Trimming cost V 2 bases and J 3 bases; bases outside gene matches: 3. The CDR3 spells CASSLTSGGNYEQYF. CDR3 coding DNA: TGCGCCAGCAGCTTAACTAGCGGGGGGAACTACGAGCAGTACTTC.

This chain links TRBV10-2 with TRBJ1-3, with D perhaps matching TRBD1 (6 bases). CDR3 size: 15 residues. Germline assignment: CDR1 WSHSY and CDR2 SAAADI. Trimming pared 4 bases from V and 3 bases from J, leaving 13 bases between. DNA of the CDR3: TGCGCCAGCAGTGGGACAGATAACATTGGAAACACCATATATTTT. Translation gives CASSGTDNIGNTIYF.

The genes are TRBV6-5 and TRBJ1-6, with D perhaps TRBD1 (6 bases). The ends were cut back, 6 bases at V and 7 bases at J, with 16 bases in the middle. This CDR3 is built from 15 residues. Germline loops: CDR1 MNHEY, CDR2 SVGAGI. The CDR3 loop is CASSPPGHPNSPLHF. CDR3 bases: TGTGCCAGCAGCCCCCCGGGACACCCGAATTCACCCCTCCACTTT.

This clone was counted a few times. This chain links TRBV6-6 with TRBJ1-6; weak D call: TRBD1 (5 bases). V was clipped by 6 bases and J by 9 bases, with 15 bases between them. The length of the CDR3 is 14 residues. Germline V gives CDR1 MNHNY, CDR2 SVGAGI (reference sequence). The CDR3 DNA follows: TGTGCCAGCAGAGTTACAGGTCTGGGTTCACCCCTCCACTTT. It specifies CASRVTGLGSPLHF.

J is TRBJ1-6 and V is TRBV5-1, with TRBD1 identical over 7 bases. From germline, CDR1 is SGHRS and CDR2 YFSETQ. This CDR3 is 15 amino acids long. V lost 0 bases and J lost 10; bases outside the gene matches: 7. CDR3 in DNA: TGCGCCAGCAGCTTGGGAGACAGGGTCGGATCACCCCTCCACTTT. Translated, it gives CASSLGDRVGSPLHF. Full variable domain (missing parts from reference TRBV5-1 and TRBJ1-6): KAGVTQTPRYLIKTRGQQVTLSCSPISGHRSVSWYQQTPGQGLQFLFEYFSETQRNKGNFPGRFSGRQFSNSRSEMNVSTLELGDSALYLCASSLGDRVGSPLHFGNGTRLTVT.

The V call is TRBV6-5, the J call TRBJ2-7; a weak D match, TRBD1 (6 bases). The CDR3 consists of 16 residues. V dropped 0 bases and J dropped 2 bases, with 14 bases sitting between them. Per germline, CDR1 MNHEY and CDR2 SVGAGI. The DNA for the CDR3 is TGTGCCAGCAGTTACTCGAATATGGGGGCTCCCTACGAGCAGTACTTC. Amino acid sequence: CASSYSNMGAPYEQYF.

The rearrangement joins TRBV7-2 to TRBJ2-1, with 7 bases that match TRBD2. This CDR3 is 15 amino acids long. V shed 3 bases, J shed 7 bases, and the junction held 9 bases outside the gene matches. The germline CDR1 and CDR2 sequences are SGHTA and FQGNSA. The CDR3 loop reads CASSLWGGTGNEQFF. The CDR3 DNA reads as TGTGCCAGCAGCTTGTGGGGGGGTACGGGTAATGAGCAGTTCTTC.

This chain connects TRBV5-1 to TRBJ1-2, with D possibly TRBD1 on 6 matching bases. Germline V lookup: CDR1 SGHRS, CDR2 YFSETQ. Between the trimmed V and J ends, which lost 3 bases and 2 bases, there was a span of 17 bases. The CDR3 length is 16 residues. In DNA form, the CDR3 reads TGCGCCAGCAGCTCGGGGAAGACAGGCCTCAACTATGGCTACACCTTC. This encodes CASSSGKTGLNYGYTF.

V usage is TRBV7-8 and J usage is TRBJ2-2; D is uncertain. Germline values: CDR1 SGHVS, CDR2 FQNEAQ. CDR3 size: 15 residues. V was clipped by 5 bases and J by 2 bases, with 12 bases between them. CDR3 amino acids: CASSDRALNTGELFF. DNA of the CDR3: TGTGCCAGCAGCGACCGGGCCCTAAACACCGGGGAGCTGTTTTTT.

Details on this clone: This specimen includes other DNA sequences encoding the same CDR3. The chain combines TRBV5-4 with TRBJ1-2, with D uncertain. Germline CDR1 is SGHNT and CDR2 is YYREEE (reference sequence). The ends were cut back, 1 base at V and 2 bases at J, with 9 bases in the middle. The CDR3 spans 14 residues. The CDR3 nucleotides read TGTGCCAGCAGCTTGCGAGGGTACAACTATGGCTACACCTTC. This codes for CASSLRGYNYGYTF. Based on the CDR3 plus reference TRBV5-4 and TRBJ1-2, the full variable domain is ETGVTQSPTHLIKTRGQQVTLRCSSQSGHNTVSWYQQALGQGPQFIFQYYREEENGRGNFPPRFSGLQFPNYSSELNVNALELDDSALYLCASSLRGYNYGYTFGSGTRLTVV.

The rearrangement joins TRBV2 to TRBJ2-7, with 11 bases lining up with TRBD2. The CDR3 totals 14 residues. V was pared by 6 bases and J by 3 bases, with 4 bases of the junction left unmatched. Germline loops: CDR1 SNHLY, CDR2 FYNNEI. As DNA, the CDR3 is TGTGCCAGCAGGAGGGGGACTAGCGGCTACGAGCAGTACTTC. Its translation: CASRRGTSGYEQYF.